The present T cell receptor beta chain was sequenced within a study of shared clonotypes between healthy human individuals. The table came from immunoSEQ multiplex PCR; TCRdb's copy has only in-frame clones and leaves some out. Among hundreds of thousands of clones listed, approximately 96% were seen once. Germline V gives CDR1 MNHEY, CDR2 SMNVEV (reference sequence). V was pared by 6 bases and J by 3 bases, with 13 bases between. CDR3 length equals 14 residues. Cells designated naive CD8 were CD45RO-negative and were positively selected for CCR7, with terminally differentiated effector memory CD45RA+ cells excluded. This clone was detected a few times. Other nucleotide sequences in the sample specify the same CDR3.

The origin of this receptor is a woman aged 30 to 39 in good health. The specimen was naive CD8+ T cells sorted from blood. The genes are TRBV27 and TRBJ2-3, with TRBD1 as a possible D gene (5 bases). The CDR3 bases are TGTGCCAGCAGCCGTACAGGACGGACAGATACGCAGTATTTT. Translating it yields CASSRTGRTDTQYF.